This T cell receptor beta chain is drawn from a study of blood T cell repertoires in COVID-19. The V end lost 2 bases, the J end lost 6 bases, and 11 bases lay between the germline ends. The CDR3 is 13 residues long. In germline, CDR1 is KGHSH, CDR2 LQKENI. Sequencing was performed with immunoSEQ multiplex PCR; in TCRdb, only in-frame clones are kept and a portion is missing. The sample contains about 170,000 clones, roughly 80% of which appear only once. Participants' reported clinical history set cohort assignment. The chain couples TRBV18 to TRBJ2-7, with D maybe TRBD2 (5 bases). The specimen was PBMCs or T cells enriched from blood (not recorded which). The source is a man in his fifties or sixties who had recovered from COVID-19. CDR3 sequence (DNA): TGTGCCAGCTCACCATCAAGTGGAGGCGAGCAGTACTTC. It codes for CASSPSSGGEQYF.